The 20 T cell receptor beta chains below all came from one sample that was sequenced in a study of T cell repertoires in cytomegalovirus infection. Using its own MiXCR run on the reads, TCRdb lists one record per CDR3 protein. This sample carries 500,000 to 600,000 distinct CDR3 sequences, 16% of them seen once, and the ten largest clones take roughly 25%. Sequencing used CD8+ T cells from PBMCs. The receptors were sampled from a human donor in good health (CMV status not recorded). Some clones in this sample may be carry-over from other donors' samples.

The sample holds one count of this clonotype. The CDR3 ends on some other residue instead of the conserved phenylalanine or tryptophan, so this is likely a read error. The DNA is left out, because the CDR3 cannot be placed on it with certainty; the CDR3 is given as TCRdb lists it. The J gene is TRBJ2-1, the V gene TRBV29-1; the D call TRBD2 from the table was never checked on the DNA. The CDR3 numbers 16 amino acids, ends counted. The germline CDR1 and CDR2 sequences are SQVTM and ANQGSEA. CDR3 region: CSVAGLAGVAYNEQLL.

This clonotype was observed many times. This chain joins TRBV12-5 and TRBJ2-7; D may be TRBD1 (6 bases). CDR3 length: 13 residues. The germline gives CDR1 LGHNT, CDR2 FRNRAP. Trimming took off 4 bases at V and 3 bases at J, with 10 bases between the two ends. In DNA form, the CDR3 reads TGTGCTAGTGGTTCGGACAGAAACTACGAGCAGTACTTC. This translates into CASGSDRNYEQYF.

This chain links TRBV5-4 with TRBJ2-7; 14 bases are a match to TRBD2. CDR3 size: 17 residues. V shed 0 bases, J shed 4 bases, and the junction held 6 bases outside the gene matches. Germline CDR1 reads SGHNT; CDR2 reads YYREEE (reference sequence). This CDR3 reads CASSLAGTSGSRYEQYF. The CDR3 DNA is TGTGCCAGCAGCTTGGCCGGGACTAGCGGGAGCAGATACGAGCAGTACTTC.

CDR3 bases: TGCAGCGTTGGTACAGCGGGAGGAAAGGAGACCCAGTACTTC. Its translation: CSVGTAGGKETQYF. This sequence joins TRBV29-1 and TRBJ2-5; 9 bases map to TRBD2. CDR1 and CDR2 (germline): SQVTM, ANQGSEA. The J segment lost 5 bases and the V segment lost 4 bases, leaving 8 bases of the junction unmatched. The CDR3 extends over 14 amino acids.

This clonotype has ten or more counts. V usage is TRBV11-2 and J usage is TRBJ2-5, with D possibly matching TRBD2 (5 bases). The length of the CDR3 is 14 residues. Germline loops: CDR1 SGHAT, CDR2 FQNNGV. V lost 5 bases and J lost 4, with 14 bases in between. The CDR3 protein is CASSPLRALETQYF. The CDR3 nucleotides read TGTGCCAGCAGCCCCCTGCGGGCTCTAGAGACCCAGTACTTC.

In nucleotides, the CDR3 is TGCGCCAGCACCCCTCGACACTTTTCCTATTCACCCCTCCACTTT. It specifies CASTPRHFSYSPLHF. The chain has TRBV10-1 and TRBJ1-6; unclear D gene. Trimming took 7 bases from V and 8 from J, leaving 18 bases between them. CDR1 and CDR2 from the germline V gene are WNHNN and SYGVQD (reference sequence). The CDR3 has 15 amino acids.

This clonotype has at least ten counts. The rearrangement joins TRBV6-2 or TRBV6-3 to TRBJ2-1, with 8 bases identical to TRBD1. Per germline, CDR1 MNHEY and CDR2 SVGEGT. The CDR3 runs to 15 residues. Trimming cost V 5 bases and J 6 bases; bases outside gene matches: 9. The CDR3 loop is CASSPRTGPTNEQFF. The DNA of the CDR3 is TGTGCCAGCAGTCCTCGGACAGGGCCTACCAATGAGCAGTTCTTC.

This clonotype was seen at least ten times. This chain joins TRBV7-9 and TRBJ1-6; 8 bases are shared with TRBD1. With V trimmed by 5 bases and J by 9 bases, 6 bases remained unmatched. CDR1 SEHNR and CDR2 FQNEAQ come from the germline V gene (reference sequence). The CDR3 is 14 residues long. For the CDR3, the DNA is TGTGCCAGCAGCGGACAGGGAGCCTCTTCACCCCTCCACTTT. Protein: CASSGQGASSPLHF.

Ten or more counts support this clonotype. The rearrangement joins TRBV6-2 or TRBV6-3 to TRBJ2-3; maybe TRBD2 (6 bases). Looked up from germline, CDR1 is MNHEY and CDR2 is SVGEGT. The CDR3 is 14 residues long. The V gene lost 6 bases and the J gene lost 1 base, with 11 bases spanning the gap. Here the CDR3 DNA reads TGTGCCAGCAGGGAGGGTCTCGGCACAGATACGCAGTATTTT. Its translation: CASREGLGTDTQYF.

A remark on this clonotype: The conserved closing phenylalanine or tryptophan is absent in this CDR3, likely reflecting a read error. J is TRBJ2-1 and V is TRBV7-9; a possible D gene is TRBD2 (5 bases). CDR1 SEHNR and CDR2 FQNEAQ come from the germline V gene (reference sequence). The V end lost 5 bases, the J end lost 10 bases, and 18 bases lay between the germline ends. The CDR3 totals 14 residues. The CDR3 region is CASSPVDFRIEQFL. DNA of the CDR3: TGTGCCAGCAGCCCCGTGGACTTCCGAATCGAGCAGTTCTTA.

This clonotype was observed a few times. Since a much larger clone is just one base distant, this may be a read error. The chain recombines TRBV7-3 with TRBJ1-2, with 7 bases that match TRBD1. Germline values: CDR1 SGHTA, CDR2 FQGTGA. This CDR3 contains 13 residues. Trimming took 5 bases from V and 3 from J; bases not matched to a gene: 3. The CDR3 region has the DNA TGTGCCAGCAGCCAGGGGGGGGACTATGGCTACACCTTC. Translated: CASSQGGDYGYTF.

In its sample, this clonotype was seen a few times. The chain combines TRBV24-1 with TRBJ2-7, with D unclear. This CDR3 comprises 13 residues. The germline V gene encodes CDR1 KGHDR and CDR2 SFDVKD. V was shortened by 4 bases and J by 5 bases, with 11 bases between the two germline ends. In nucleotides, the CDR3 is TGTGCCACCAGTGAGGCGGTTCGGAACGAGCAGTACTTC. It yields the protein CATSEAVRNEQYF.

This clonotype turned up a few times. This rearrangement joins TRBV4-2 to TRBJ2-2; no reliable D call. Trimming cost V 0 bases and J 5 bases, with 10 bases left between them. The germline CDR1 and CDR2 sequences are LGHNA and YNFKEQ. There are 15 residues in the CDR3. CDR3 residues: CASSQDNVGTGELFF. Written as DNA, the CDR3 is TGTGCCAGCAGCCAAGATAATGTGGGTACCGGGGAGCTGTTTTTT.

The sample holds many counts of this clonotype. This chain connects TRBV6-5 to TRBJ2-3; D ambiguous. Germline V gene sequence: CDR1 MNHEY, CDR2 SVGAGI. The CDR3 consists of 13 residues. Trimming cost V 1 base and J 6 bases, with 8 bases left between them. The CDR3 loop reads CASSYYIGDTQYF. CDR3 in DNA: TGTGCCAGCAGTTACTATATCGGGGATACGCAGTATTTT.

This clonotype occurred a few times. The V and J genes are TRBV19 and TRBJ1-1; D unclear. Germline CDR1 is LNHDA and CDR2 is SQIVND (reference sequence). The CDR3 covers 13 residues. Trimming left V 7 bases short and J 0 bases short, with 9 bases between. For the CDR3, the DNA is TGTGCCAGTATCGAACAGATGAACACTGAAGCTTTCTTT. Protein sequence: CASIEQMNTEAFF.

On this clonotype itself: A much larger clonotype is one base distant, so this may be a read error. DNA of the CDR3: TGTACCAGCAGTGAGGTACAGGGGGCTAATGAGCAGTTCTTC. Translated, it gives CTSSEVQGANEQFF. The chain combines TRBV6-6 with TRBJ2-1; TRBD1 agrees at 9 bases. The CDR3 runs to 14 residues. Germline loops: CDR1 MNHNY, CDR2 SVGAGI (reference sequence).

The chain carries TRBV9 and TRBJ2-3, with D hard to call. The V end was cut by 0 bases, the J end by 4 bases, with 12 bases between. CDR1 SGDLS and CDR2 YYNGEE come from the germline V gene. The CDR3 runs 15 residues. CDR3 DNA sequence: TGTGCCAGCAGCGTAGAACTCTCTACCCCAGATACGCAGTATTTT. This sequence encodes CASSVELSTPDTQYF.

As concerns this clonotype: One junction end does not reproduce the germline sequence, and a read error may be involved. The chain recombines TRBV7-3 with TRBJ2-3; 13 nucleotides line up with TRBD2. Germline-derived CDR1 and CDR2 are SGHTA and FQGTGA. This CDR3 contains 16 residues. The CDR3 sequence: CASSLTSGGALDTQYF. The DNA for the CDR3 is TGTGCCAGCAGCCTAACTAGCGGGGGGGCCTTAGATACGCAGTATTTT. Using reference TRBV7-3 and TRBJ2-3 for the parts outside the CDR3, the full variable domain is GAGVSQTPSNKVTEKGKYVELRCDPISGHTALYWYRQSLGQGPEFLIYFQGTGAADDSGLPNDRFFAVRPEGSVSTLKIQRTERGDSAVYLCASSLTSGGALDTQYFGPGTRLTVL.

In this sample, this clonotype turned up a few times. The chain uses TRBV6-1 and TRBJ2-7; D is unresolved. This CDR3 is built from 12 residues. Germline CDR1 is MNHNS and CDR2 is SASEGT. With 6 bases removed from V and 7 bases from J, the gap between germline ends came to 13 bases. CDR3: CASSAREGEQYF. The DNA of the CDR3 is TGTGCCAGCAGCGCGCGTGAAGGGGAGCAGTACTTC.

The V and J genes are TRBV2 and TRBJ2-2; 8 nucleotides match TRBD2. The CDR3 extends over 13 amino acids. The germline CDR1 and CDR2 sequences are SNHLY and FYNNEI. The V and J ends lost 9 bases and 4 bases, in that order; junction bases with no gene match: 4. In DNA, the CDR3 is TGTGCCAGGCTAGCGGGTCCCACCGGGGAGCTGTTTTTT. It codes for CARLAGPTGELFF.